The T cell receptor (beta chain) described here comes from a study of T cells in Graves' hyperthyroidism and ophthalmopathy. It was RNA transcripts that yielded the amplified TCR beta CDR3 regions. TCR CDR3 underwent first-round RT-PCR with the HTBI primer set. MiXCR, applied by TCRdb to the multiplex PCR reads, yields one record per CDR3 protein. Of about 640,000 distinct CDR3 sequences listed, roughly 15% were seen once; the top ten hold around an eighth. This CDR3 comprises 17 residues. The germline V gene has CDR1 LGHNA and CDR2 YSLEER. J gave up 3 bases and V 4 bases, and 6 bases lay outside the gene matches. This clonotype has ten or more counts. A Clinical Activity Score of at least 3, a NOSPECS grade of at least 4 and a duration under 3 months were recorded in the ophthalmopathy patients. Patients were excluded for uncontrolled infection, other autoimmune disease, pregnancy or lactation. Fresh 10 ml peripheral blood yielded PBMCs.

The TCR originated in a woman between 50 and 59 years old with Graves' ophthalmopathy. The chain links TRBV4-3 to TRBJ2-1, with TRBD2 matching 13 bases. Sequencing input: blood. The CDR3 DNA reads as TGCGCCAGCAGCCGACTAGCGGGAGGTACACTCTACAATGAGCAGTTCTTC. This sequence encodes CASSRLAGGTLYNEQFF.